Following are 19 T cell receptor beta chains from one sample sequenced in a study of early T cells in non-severe SARS-CoV-2 infection. TCRdb passed the 5' RACE reads through MiXCR, listing each CDR3 protein once. The table lists over 75,000 distinct CDR3 sequences, under 15% of them singletons, with less than 6% in the top ten. The specimen was whole blood. These receptors came from an adult who was a healthcare worker with PCR-confirmed SARS-CoV-2 infection or an uninfected control (not recorded which).

This rearrangement joins TRBV7-6 to TRBJ2-6; D possibly corresponds to TRBD1 (6 bases). The ends were cut back, 5 bases at V and 2 bases at J, with 16 bases in the middle. The CDR3 runs to 17 residues. Germline V lookup: CDR1 SGHVS, CDR2 FNYEAQ. CDR3 amino acids: CASSPYTGNTGANVLTF. Written as DNA, the CDR3 is TGTGCCAGCAGCCCGTATACAGGGAACACTGGGGCCAACGTCCTGACTTTC.

The rearrangement links TRBV28 to TRBJ2-1; TRBD2 might be the D (5 bases). Germline CDR1 MDHEN, CDR2 SYDVKM. V lost 2 bases, J lost 6 bases, and 20 bases lay in between. The CDR3 has 17 residues. The DNA for the CDR3 is TGTGCCAGCAGTTTAAATTTTATGGCGGGTTGCCTCAATGAGCAGTTCTTC. It translates to CASSLNFMAGCLNEQFF.

V and J are TRBV20-1 and TRBJ2-1, with 10 bases identical to TRBD2. This CDR3 spans 15 amino acids. The trim removed 3 bases at V and 3 bases at J, leaving 5 bases unmatched. CDR1 is DFQATT, CDR2 SNEGSKA, per germline (reference sequence). CDR3 sequence (DNA): TGCAGTGCTAGTCCCGGGACTAGCGACTACAATGAGCAGTTCTTC. Translation: CSASPGTSDYNEQFF.

This clonotype was observed a handful of times. This chain joins TRBV20-1 and TRBJ1-1; 7 nucleotides align to TRBD1. With V trimmed by 4 bases and J by 3 bases, 14 bases remained unmatched. The CDR3 consists of 16 residues. In germline, CDR1 is DFQATT, CDR2 SNEGSKA (reference sequence). CDR3 protein: CSAKVLLAGGYTEAFF. DNA for the CDR3: TGCAGTGCTAAGGTTCTTCTTGCAGGGGGGTACACTGAAGCTTTCTTT.

This clonotype was counted only a few times. This rearrangement joins TRBV28 to TRBJ2-1; TRBD2 aligns across 10 bases. CDR3 length: 14 residues. J gave up 4 bases and V 7 bases, and 4 bases lay outside the gene matches. The germline V gene has CDR1 MDHEN and CDR2 SYDVKM. The CDR3 protein is CASITSGNYNEQFF. The CDR3 DNA reads TGTGCCAGCATAACTAGCGGGAATTACAATGAGCAGTTCTTC.

This clonotype has ten or more counts. The chain is built from TRBV20-1 and TRBJ2-7, with 9 bases lining up with TRBD2. CDR1 is DFQATT and CDR2 is SNEGSKA in the germline V gene (reference sequence). V lost 3 bases, J lost 7 bases, and 10 bases stayed unmatched. The CDR3 consists of 14 residues. CDR3 in amino acids: CSARRLAEVGEQYF. The CDR3 DNA is TGCAGTGCTAGGAGACTAGCGGAGGTAGGGGAGCAGTACTTC.

The sample holds a few counts of this clonotype. V usage is TRBV6-6 and J usage is TRBJ1-1, with TRBD1 identical over 7 bases. Germline lookup yields CDR1 MNHNY and CDR2 SVGAGI (reference sequence). The CDR3 extends over 14 amino acids. Trimming took 6 bases from V and 5 from J; bases not matched to a gene: 9. The CDR3 loop reads CASSLTGTQTEAFF. CDR3 coding DNA: TGTGCCAGCAGCTTGACAGGGACTCAGACTGAAGCTTTCTTT.

The sample holds many counts of this clonotype. The chain combines TRBV10-3 with TRBJ2-7; 8 nucleotides match TRBD2. The germline V gene has CDR1 ENHRY and CDR2 SYGVKD. The CDR3 runs to 14 residues. J was trimmed by 2 bases and V by 10 bases; bases with no gene match: 10. The CDR3 sequence is CATGGEAGPYEQYF. The CDR3 DNA reads as TGTGCCACCGGGGGGGAAGCGGGACCCTACGAGCAGTACTTC.

This clonotype occurred a few times. This chain links TRBV11-2 with TRBJ2-1; D might be TRBD2 (6 bases). V was shortened by 5 bases and J by 0 bases, with 11 bases between the two germline ends. The CDR3 extends over 15 amino acids. Germline CDR1 SGHAT, CDR2 FQNNGV. CDR3 nucleotides: TGTGCCAGCAGCCTACAGCGGGCCTCCTACAATGAGCAGTTCTTC. Its protein product is CASSLQRASYNEQFF. Combining the CDR3 with reference TRBV11-2 and TRBJ2-1 gives the whole variable domain EAGVAQSPRYKIIEKRQSVAFWCNPISGHATLYWYQQILGQGPKLLIQFQNNGVVDDSQLPKDRFSAERLKGVDSTLKIQPAKLEDSAVYLCASSLQRASYNEQFFGPGTRLTVL.

The chain uses TRBV14 and TRBJ2-7, with 7 bases aligning to TRBD2. Germline CDR1 reads SGHDN; CDR2 reads FVKESK. This CDR3 spans 14 amino acids. After removal of 2 bases from V and 2 bases from J, the junction contained 3 bases not matched to a gene. CDR3 in DNA: TGTGCCAGCAGCCAATCTAGCGGCCCCTACGAGCAGTACTTC. Translation gives CASSQSSGPYEQYF.

This clonotype was seen many times. The genes are TRBV20-1 and TRBJ1-4; D call uncertain. The germline V and J ends were trimmed by 2 bases and 7 bases, with 11 bases remaining between them. The CDR3 length is 13 residues. Germline V gene sequence: CDR1 DFQATT, CDR2 SNEGSKA (reference sequence). The CDR3 loop reads CSARIARSEKLFF. CDR3 coding DNA: TGCAGTGCTAGAATCGCTAGGAGTGAAAAACTGTTTTTT.

This clonotype occurred a few times. V gene TRBV24-1 combines with J gene TRBJ2-1; TRBD2 agrees at 8 bases. The CDR3 loop spans 15 amino acids. Per the germline V gene, CDR1 is KGHDR and CDR2 is SFDVKD. J gave up 2 bases and V 5 bases, and 4 bases lay outside the gene matches. Here the CDR3 reads CATSGAGGPYNEQFF. The DNA of the CDR3 is TGTGCCACCAGTGGGGCGGGAGGCCCCTACAATGAGCAGTTCTTC.

The CDR3 DNA sequence: TGTGCCAGCCGGAGACTAGCGGGAGGGCCTTTGCTTTCCGAGCAGTACTTC. This translates into CASRRLAGGPLLSEQYF. The J gene is TRBJ2-7, the V gene TRBV2; 14 bases are a match to TRBD2. J gave up 6 bases and V 8 bases, and 15 bases lay outside the gene matches. This CDR3 has 17 amino acids. CDR1 SNHLY and CDR2 FYNNEI come from the germline V gene.

The sample holds many counts of this clonotype. This chain connects TRBV7-3 to TRBJ2-1; D gene ambiguous. The CDR3 is 13 residues long. Germline loops: CDR1 SGHTA, CDR2 FQGTGA. Between the trimmed V and J ends, which lost 2 bases and 6 bases, there was a span of 8 bases. Written as DNA, the CDR3 is TGTGCCAGCAGCTTAGGGTCCCTCAATGAGCAGTTCTTC. Translated, it gives CASSLGSLNEQFF.

The table lists this clonotype with a few counts. V gene TRBV19 combines with J gene TRBJ1-5; TRBD1 agrees at 8 bases. CDR3 size: 18 residues. The germline V gene encodes CDR1 LNHDA and CDR2 SQIVND (reference sequence). Germline trimming cut 6 bases from V and 3 bases from J; bases unmatched to any gene: 16. The CDR3: CASRPMGGSGGLNQPQHF. CDR3 DNA sequence: TGTGCCAGTAGACCCATGGGAGGGTCAGGGGGCCTCAATCAGCCCCAGCATTTT.

The table lists this clonotype with a few counts. This chain links TRBV29-1 with TRBJ1-1, with a tentative D call TRBD1 (5 bases). Germline assignment: CDR1 SQVTM and CDR2 ANQGSEA. V lost 4 bases to trimming and J lost 7 bases, with 10 bases between them. The CDR3 sequence is 11 residues long. CDR3: CSVVRAYEAFF. CDR3 nucleotide sequence: TGCAGCGTTGTCAGGGCGTATGAAGCTTTCTTT.

The rearrangement uses TRBV7-8 and TRBJ2-1; possible D gene TRBD2, 6 bases. V lost 5 bases and J lost 9, with 20 bases in between. The CDR3 loop spans 15 amino acids. Per germline, CDR1 SGHVS and CDR2 FQNEAQ. CDR3: CASSIAVGRGGEQFF. Here the CDR3 DNA reads TGTGCCAGCAGCATCGCGGTAGGTAGGGGAGGTGAGCAGTTCTTC. Full variable domain (outside the CDR3, taken from reference TRBV7-8 and TRBJ2-1): GAGVSQSPRYKVAKRGQDVALRCDPISGHVSLFWYQQALGQGPEFLTYFQNEAQLDKSGLPSDRFFAERPEGSVSTLKIQRTQQEDSAVYLCASSIAVGRGGEQFFGPGTRLTVL.

This clonotype has a count of ten or more. The chain has TRBV5-1 and TRBJ2-3; D perhaps matches TRBD2 (7 bases). Trimming left V 5 bases short and J 6 bases short, with 13 bases between. CDR3 length equals 13 residues. Germline V gives CDR1 SGHRS, CDR2 YFSETQ. The CDR3 DNA reads as TGCGCCAGCAGTCGGGGGGCTATGGATACGCAGTATTTT. Amino acid sequence: CASSRGAMDTQYF.

This clonotype was counted between two and nine times. The chain couples TRBV2 to TRBJ2-5; D is unclear. Germline V gene data show CDR1 as SNHLY and CDR2 as FYNNEI. Trimming pared 1 base from V and 2 bases from J, leaving 5 bases between. The CDR3 runs to 13 residues. The CDR3, as DNA: TGTGCCAGCAGTGAAGGGCAGCAAGAGACCCAGTACTTC. This translates into CASSEGQQETQYF.